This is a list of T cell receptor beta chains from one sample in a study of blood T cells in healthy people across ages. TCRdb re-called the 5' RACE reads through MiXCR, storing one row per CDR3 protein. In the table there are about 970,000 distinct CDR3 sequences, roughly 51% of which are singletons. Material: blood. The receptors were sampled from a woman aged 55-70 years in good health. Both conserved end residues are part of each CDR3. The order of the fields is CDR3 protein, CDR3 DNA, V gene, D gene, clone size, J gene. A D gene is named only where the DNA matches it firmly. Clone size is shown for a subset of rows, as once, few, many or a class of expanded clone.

CDR3aa: CSVSSRASRATDTQYF
CDR3nt: TGCAGCGTTTCCTCCCGGGCCTCGAGGGCCACAGATACGCAGTATTTT
v_gene: TRBV29-1
d_gene: NA
abundance: few
j_gene: TRBJ2-3

CDR3aa: CASRGMEGLNTEAFF
CDR3nt: TGTGCCAGCAGGGGTATGGAGGGATTGAACACTGAAGCTTTCTTT
v_gene: TRBV28
d_gene: NA
abundance: NA
j_gene: TRBJ1-1

CDR3aa: CASSPLPGEDSYEQYF
CDR3nt: TGTGCCAGCAGCCCTCTCCCCGGGGAGGACTCCTACGAGCAGTACTTC
v_gene: TRBV9
d_gene: NA
abundance: NA
j_gene: TRBJ2-7

CDR3aa: CSANGQYNSPLHF
CDR3nt: TGCAGTGCTAACGGACAGTATAATTCACCCCTCCACTTT
v_gene: TRBV20-1
d_gene: NA
abundance: NA
j_gene: TRBJ1-6

CDR3aa: CASSYHSASGDSSYEQYF
CDR3nt: TGTGCCAGCAGTTACCACTCGGCTAGCGGGGACAGCTCCTACGAGCAGTACTTC
v_gene: TRBV6-2/TRBV6-3
d_gene: TRBD2
abundance: NA
j_gene: TRBJ2-7

CDR3aa: CASPPPGRVSYEQYF
CDR3nt: TGTGCCAGTCCTCCCCCTGGCAGGGTTAGCTACGAGCAGTACTTC
v_gene: TRBV28
d_gene: NA
abundance: NA
j_gene: TRBJ2-7

CDR3aa: CSGGLKHPTDTQYF
CDR3nt: TGCAGCGGGGGACTTAAACACCCCACAGATACGCAGTATTTT
v_gene: TRBV29-1
d_gene: NA
abundance: NA
j_gene: TRBJ2-3

CDR3aa: CASSLRSSYGYTF
CDR3nt: TGTGCCAGCAGTTTAAGGTCTAGCTATGGCTACACCTTC
v_gene: TRBV12-3/TRBV12-4
d_gene: NA
abundance: few
j_gene: TRBJ1-2

CDR3aa: CASSIRPRGANPYEQYF
CDR3nt: TGTGCCAGCAGCATTAGGCCTCGGGGGGCGAACCCCTACGAGCAGTACTTC
v_gene: TRBV11-2
d_gene: NA
abundance: NA
j_gene: TRBJ2-7

CDR3aa: CAWSVPAGFGANVLTF
CDR3nt: TGTGCCTGGAGTGTCCCGGCCGGGTTCGGGGCCAACGTCCTGACTTTC
v_gene: TRBV30
d_gene: NA
abundance: NA
j_gene: TRBJ2-6

CDR3aa: CSATTGTINEKLFF
CDR3nt: TGCAGTGCCACTACAGGGACAATCAATGAAAAACTGTTTTTT
v_gene: TRBV20-1
d_gene: NA
abundance: once
j_gene: TRBJ1-4

CDR3aa: CASSWSGVGSETQYF
CDR3nt: TGTGCCAGCAGTTGGTCGGGAGTTGGGTCAGAGACCCAGTACTTC
v_gene: TRBV12-3/TRBV12-4
d_gene: NA
abundance: few
j_gene: TRBJ2-5

CDR3aa: CANRQEDTDTQYF
CDR3nt: TGTGCCAATAGACAGGAGGACACAGATACGCAGTATTTT
v_gene: TRBV10-3
d_gene: NA
abundance: NA
j_gene: TRBJ2-3

CDR3aa: CASSQVSATNTGELFF
CDR3nt: TGCGCCAGCAGCCAAGTCTCCGCCACGAACACCGGGGAGCTGTTTTTT
v_gene: TRBV4-1
d_gene: NA
abundance: NA
j_gene: TRBJ2-2

CDR3aa: CASSYTRQGPNYGYTF
CDR3nt: TGTGCCAGCAGTTACACAAGACAGGGACCCAACTATGGCTACACCTTC
v_gene: TRBV6-5
d_gene: TRBD1
abundance: NA
j_gene: TRBJ1-2

CDR3aa: CSAAGQGVGQPQHF
CDR3nt: TGCAGTGCTGCCGGACAGGGGGTGGGTCAGCCCCAGCATTTT
v_gene: TRBV20-1
d_gene: TRBD1
abundance: NA
j_gene: TRBJ1-5

CDR3aa: CSASSRWIDDNEQFF
CDR3nt: TGCAGTGCTAGTTCTAGGTGGATTGATGACAATGAGCAGTTCTTC
v_gene: TRBV20-1
d_gene: NA
abundance: once
j_gene: TRBJ2-1

CDR3aa: CASSPGTTITDTQYF
CDR3nt: TGTGCCAGCAGCCCCGGGACTACAATCACAGATACGCAGTATTTT
v_gene: TRBV11-3
d_gene: TRBD2
abundance: NA
j_gene: TRBJ2-3

CDR3aa: CASRRDALTNEKLFF
CDR3nt: TGTGCCAGCAGAAGGGACGCCCTAACTAATGAAAAACTGTTTTTT
v_gene: TRBV6-6
d_gene: NA
abundance: NA
j_gene: TRBJ1-4

CDR3aa: CASSPPGVWNTGELFF
CDR3nt: TGTGCCAGCAGCCCCCCCGGGGTGTGGAACACCGGGGAGCTGTTTTTT
v_gene: TRBV7-3
d_gene: NA
abundance: NA
j_gene: TRBJ2-2